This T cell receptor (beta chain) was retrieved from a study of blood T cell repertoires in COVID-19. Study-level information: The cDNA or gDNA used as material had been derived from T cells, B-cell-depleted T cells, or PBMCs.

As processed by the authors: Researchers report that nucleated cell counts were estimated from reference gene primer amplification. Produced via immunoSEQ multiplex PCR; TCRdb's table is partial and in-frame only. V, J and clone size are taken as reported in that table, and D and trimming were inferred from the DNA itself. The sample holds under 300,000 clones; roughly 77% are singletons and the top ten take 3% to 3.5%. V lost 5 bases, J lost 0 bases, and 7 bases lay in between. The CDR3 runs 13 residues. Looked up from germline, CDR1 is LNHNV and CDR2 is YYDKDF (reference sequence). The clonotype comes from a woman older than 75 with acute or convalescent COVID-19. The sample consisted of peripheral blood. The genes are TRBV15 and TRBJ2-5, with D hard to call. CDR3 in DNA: TGTGCCACCAGCCGCGGTCACCAAGAGACCCAGTACTTC. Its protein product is CATSRGHQETQYF.